These 10 T cell receptor beta chains came from one sample sequenced in a study of molecular identifiers for immune sequencing clone quantification. One entry per CDR3 protein results from TCRdb running MiXCR on the PCR reads. Here the sample spans under 800,000 distinct CDR3 sequences, 25% being singletons. The specimen sequenced was naive CD8+ T cells from blood, with Jurkat cell RNA spiked in. Subset denoted: FACS-sorted CD8+CD4-CCR7+CD45RA+ naive T cells. All receptors come from a human donor in good health. Some libraries in this study had Jurkat cell RNA spiked in.

This clonotype was recorded at least ten times. The chain's CDR3 is CASSYSIQGNEKLFF. The CDR3 DNA reads TGTGCCAGCAGTTACTCGATCCAGGGCAATGAAAAACTGTTTTTT. The chain links TRBV6-5 to TRBJ1-4; TRBD1 might be the D (5 bases). The germline V gene has CDR1 MNHEY and CDR2 SVGAGI. The V gene lost 0 bases and the J gene lost 5 bases, with 10 bases spanning the gap. The length of the CDR3 is 15 residues.

The genes are TRBV30 and TRBJ2-7; the D is unclear. The length of the CDR3 is 13 residues. In germline, CDR1 is GTSNPN, CDR2 SVGIG (reference sequence). V shed 0 bases and J shed 1 base, with 7 bases lying between them. The CDR3 loop reads CAWSVGPSYEQYF. The CDR3 nucleotides read TGTGCCTGGAGTGTCGGTCCATCCTACGAGCAGTACTTC.

This clonotype has a count of ten or more. V is TRBV7-9 and J is TRBJ2-5; 7 bases agree with TRBD1. The CDR3 runs 15 residues. Germline trimming cut 1 base from V and 4 bases from J; bases unmatched to any gene: 6. Germline CDR1 and CDR2: SEHNR and FQNEAQ (reference sequence). Written as DNA, the CDR3 is TGTGCCAGCAGCTTAGACAGGGGAGAAAGAGAGACCCAGTACTTC. It translates to CASSLDRGERETQYF. The variable domain in full, with the rest retrieved from reference TRBV7-9 and TRBJ2-5, is DTGVSQNPRHKITKRGQNVTFRCDPISEHNRLYWYRQTLGQGPEFLTYFQNEAQLEKSRLLSDRFSAERPKGSFSTLEIQRTEQGDSAMYLCASSLDRGERETQYFGPGTRLLVL.

In its sample, this clonotype was seen many times. This chain connects TRBV28 to TRBJ1-2; D remains unclear. V was cut by 3 bases and J by 8 bases, with 7 bases left in between. CDR3 length: 11 residues. Germline loops: CDR1 MDHEN, CDR2 SYDVKM. Written as DNA, the CDR3 is TGTGCCAGCAGTTTCTCAGAGGGCTACACCTTC. Translation: CASSFSEGYTF.

The rearrangement uses TRBV27 and TRBJ2-1; tentative D call: TRBD1 (6 bases). Trimming pared 5 bases from V and 5 bases from J, leaving 16 bases between. CDR1 MNHEY and CDR2 SMNVEV come from the germline V gene (reference sequence). The CDR3 loop spans 15 amino acids. The CDR3 loop reads CASSRWTAEDNEQFF. CDR3 DNA sequence: TGTGCCAGCAGTCGTTGGACAGCCGAGGACAATGAGCAGTTCTTC.

Turning to this clonotype: A junction boundary mismatches the germline segment, possibly from a read error. The rearrangement uses TRBV10-3 and TRBJ2-7, with D possibly called TRBD1 or TRBD2 (7 bases each). Germline CDR1 reads ENHRY; CDR2 reads SYGVKD. This CDR3 has 13 residues. CDR3 sequence: CVISGDSSYEQYF. The CDR3 DNA sequence: TGTGTCATCAGCGGGGACAGTTCCTACGAGCAGTACTTC.

This clonotype showed up many times. The V gene is TRBV7-3, the J gene TRBJ2-1; D may be TRBD1 (5 bases). V gave up 3 bases and J gave up 0 bases, with 9 bases separating them. Germline-derived CDR1 and CDR2 are SGHTA and FQGTGA. This CDR3 has 15 amino acids. The CDR3 sequence is CASSFGHNSYNEQFF. Here the CDR3 DNA reads TGTGCCAGCAGCTTTGGACATAACTCCTACAATGAGCAGTTCTTC.

The chain is built from TRBV27 and TRBJ1-1, with 8 bases lining up with TRBD1. Trimming removed 6 bases from V and 5 bases from J; junction bases left unmatched: 5. This CDR3 comprises 13 residues. Per the germline V gene, CDR1 is MNHEY and CDR2 is SMNVEV (reference sequence). CDR3 residues: CASSRQGRTEAFF. The CDR3 bases are TGTGCCAGCAGCAGACAGGGGCGGACTGAAGCTTTCTTT.

The chain recombines TRBV7-3 with TRBJ1-2, with TRBD1 matching over 8 bases. The CDR3 consists of 17 residues. CDR1 and CDR2 (germline): SGHTA, FQGTGA. V shed 0 bases and J 3 bases; nucleotides not matched to a gene: 9. DNA for the CDR3: TGTGCCAGCAGCTTAACGGGCCAGGGGGCAGAAGACTATGGCTACACCTTC. It translates to CASSLTGQGAEDYGYTF.

This clonotype was counted at least ten times. The J gene is TRBJ1-1, the V gene TRBV7-9; the D gene is possibly TRBD1 (6 bases). The CDR3 covers 14 residues. Germline V gene lookup returns CDR1 SEHNR and CDR2 FQNEAQ (reference sequence). Trimming removed 4 bases at V and 2 bases at J, with 11 bases between. CDR3 sequence: CASSSDSGNTEAFF. Written as DNA, the CDR3 is TGTGCCAGCAGCTCGGACAGCGGTAACACTGAAGCTTTCTTT.